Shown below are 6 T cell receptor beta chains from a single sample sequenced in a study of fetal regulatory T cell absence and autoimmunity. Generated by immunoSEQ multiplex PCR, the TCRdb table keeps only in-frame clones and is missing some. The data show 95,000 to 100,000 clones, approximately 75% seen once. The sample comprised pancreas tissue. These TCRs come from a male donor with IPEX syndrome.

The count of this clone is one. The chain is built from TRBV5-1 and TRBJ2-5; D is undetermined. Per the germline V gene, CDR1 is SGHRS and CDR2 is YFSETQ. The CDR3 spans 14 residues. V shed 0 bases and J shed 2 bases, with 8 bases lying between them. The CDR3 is CASSLDRVQETQYF. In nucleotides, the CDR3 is TGCGCCAGCAGCTTGGACCGGGTACAAGAGACCCAGTACTTC.

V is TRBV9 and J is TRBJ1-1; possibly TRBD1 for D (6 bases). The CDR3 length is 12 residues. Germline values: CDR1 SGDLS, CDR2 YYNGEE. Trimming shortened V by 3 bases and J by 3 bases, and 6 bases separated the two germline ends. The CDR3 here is CASSDRDTEAFF. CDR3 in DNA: TGTGCCAGCAGCGACAGGGACACTGAAGCTTTCTTT. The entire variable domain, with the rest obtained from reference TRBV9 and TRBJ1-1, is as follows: DSGVTQTPKHLITATGQRVTLRCSPRSGDLSVYWYQQSLDQGLQFLIQYYNGEERAKGNILERFSAQQFPDLHSELNLSSLELGDSALYFCASSDRDTEAFFGQGTRLTVV.

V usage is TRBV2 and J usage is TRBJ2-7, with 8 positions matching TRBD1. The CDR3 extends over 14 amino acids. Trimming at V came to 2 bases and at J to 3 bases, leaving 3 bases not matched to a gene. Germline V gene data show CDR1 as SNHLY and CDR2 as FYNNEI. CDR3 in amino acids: CASSEPGQGYEQYF. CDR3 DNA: TGTGCCAGCAGTGAACCCGGACAGGGCTACGAGCAGTACTTC.

CDR3 protein: CASSPDRGPLYGYTF. CDR3 bases: TGTGCCAGCAGTCCAGACAGGGGCCCCCTCTATGGCTACACCTTC. This chain connects TRBV27 to TRBJ1-2, with 8 bases lining up with TRBD1. Per germline, CDR1 MNHEY and CDR2 SMNVEV (reference sequence). Losses at the gene ends were 5 bases for V and 4 bases for J; bases not matched to a gene: 9. The CDR3 runs 15 residues.

The CDR3 coding sequence is TGTGCCAGCAGCTTCCGCAGGGGGCCCACCGGGGAGCTGTTTTTT. It is translated as CASSFRRGPTGELFF. This chain connects TRBV7-8 to TRBJ2-2; the match to TRBD1 covers 8 bases. V dropped 3 bases and J dropped 4; count of bases not matched to a gene: 4. CDR1 and CDR2 (germline): SGHVS, FQNEAQ. The length of the CDR3 is 15 residues. The variable domain in full, with the rest retrieved from reference TRBV7-8 and TRBJ2-2, is GAGVSQSPRYKVAKRGQDVALRCDPISGHVSLFWYQQALGQGPEFLTYFQNEAQLDKSGLPSDRFFAERPEGSVSTLKIQRTQQEDSAVYLCASSFRRGPTGELFFGEGSRLTVL.

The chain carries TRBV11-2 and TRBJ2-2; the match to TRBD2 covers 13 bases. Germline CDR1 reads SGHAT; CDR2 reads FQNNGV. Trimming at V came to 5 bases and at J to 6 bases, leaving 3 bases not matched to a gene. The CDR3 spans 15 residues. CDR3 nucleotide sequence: TGTGCCAGCAGCGCCGGGACTAGCGGGGCCGGGGAGCTGTTTTTT. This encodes CASSAGTSGAGELFF. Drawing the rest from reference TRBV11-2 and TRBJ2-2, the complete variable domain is EAGVAQSPRYKIIEKRQSVAFWCNPISGHATLYWYQQILGQGPKLLIQFQNNGVVDDSQLPKDRFSAERLKGVDSTLKIQPAKLEDSAVYLCASSAGTSGAGELFFGEGSRLTVL.